Below are 14 T cell receptor beta chains sequenced from a single sample in a study of blood T cell repertoires in COVID-19. Assay: immunoSEQ multiplex PCR; the TCRdb copy retains only in-frame clones and omits some. The data show 200,000 to 300,000 clones, approximately 88% seen once. The sequencing input was PBMCs or T cells enriched from blood (not recorded which). These receptors all come from a woman aged 35 to 49 with acute COVID-19.

The chain has TRBV7-2 and TRBJ2-2, with TRBD2 identical over 7 bases. CDR1 and CDR2 (germline): SGHTA, FQGNSA. The CDR3 is 15 residues long. V lost 1 base, J lost 7 bases, and 6 bases stayed unmatched. CDR3 DNA sequence: TGTGCCAGCAGCTTAGTGGCGGGAGTCGACGGGGAGCTGTTTTTT. It translates to CASSLVAGVDGELFF.

The rearrangement uses TRBV5-1 and TRBJ1-1; weak D call: TRBD1 (5 bases). V was trimmed by 3 bases and J by 4 bases, leaving 19 bases between them. This CDR3 is built from 16 residues. Germline V lookup: CDR1 SGHRS, CDR2 YFSETQ. CDR3 coding DNA: TGCGCCAGCAGCTCGGATGGGCAGGGTTTGGGCACTGAAGCTTTCTTT. This encodes CASSSDGQGLGTEAFF.

This chain connects TRBV28 to TRBJ1-5, with 8 bases matching TRBD1. V was clipped by 5 bases and J by 5 bases; unmatched bases: 8. The CDR3 consists of 15 residues. Germline V gene data show CDR1 as MDHEN and CDR2 as SYDVKM. The CDR3 sequence: CASSRTGGPYQPQHF. The CDR3 DNA reads TGTGCCAGCAGTCGCACAGGGGGTCCCTATCAGCCCCAGCATTTT.

The rearrangement joins TRBV7-3 to TRBJ2-3, with TRBD2 as a possible D gene (5 bases). V was clipped by 5 bases and J by 1 base, with 13 bases between them. Germline V lookup: CDR1 SGHTA, CDR2 FQGTGA. The CDR3 is 15 residues long. The CDR3 loop is CASSRLSGRTDTQYF. The DNA for the CDR3 is TGTGCCAGCAGCCGGTTAAGCGGCCGCACAGATACGCAGTATTTT.

The chain uses TRBV6-4 and TRBJ1-2; 9 nucleotides line up with TRBD1. The germline V gene encodes CDR1 MRHNA and CDR2 SNTAGT. The CDR3 contains 14 residues. V was pared by 2 bases and J by 2 bases, with 0 bases of the junction left unmatched. The chain's CDR3 is CASSDGTGNYGYTF. The CDR3, as DNA: TGTGCCAGCAGTGACGGGACAGGGAACTATGGCTACACCTTC.

The chain carries TRBV19 and TRBJ2-1; 7 nucleotides match TRBD2. Per germline, CDR1 LNHDA and CDR2 SQIVND (reference sequence). The CDR3 runs 17 residues. J was trimmed by 8 bases and V by 3 bases; bases with no gene match: 16. The chain's CDR3 is CASSILRARTRSDEQFF. CDR3 in DNA: TGTGCCAGTAGTATTCTTCGGGCCCGGACTAGGAGCGATGAGCAGTTCTTC.

The chain links TRBV5-1 to TRBJ2-2; maybe TRBD1 (5 bases). Germline lookup yields CDR1 SGHRS and CDR2 YFSETQ. Trimming took 0 bases from V and 6 from J, leaving 15 bases between them. There are 16 residues in the CDR3. The CDR3, as DNA: TGCGCCAGCAGCTTGGCAGGGCTGAGAGCTGCCGGGGAGCTGTTTTTT. Translation: CASSLAGLRAAGELFF. Full variable domain (remainder filled in from reference TRBV5-1 and TRBJ2-2): KAGVTQTPRYLIKTRGQQVTLSCSPISGHRSVSWYQQTPGQGLQFLFEYFSETQRNKGNFPGRFSGRQFSNSRSEMNVSTLELGDSALYLCASSLAGLRAAGELFFGEGSRLTVL.

V is TRBV9 and J is TRBJ2-1; 7 bases are a match to TRBD2. Trimming took 4 bases from V and 12 from J; bases not matched to a gene: 10. Per germline, CDR1 SGDLS and CDR2 YYNGEE. The CDR3 sequence is 13 residues long. The CDR3, as DNA: TGTGCCAGCAGCTTGTCGGGGGAGGGTCTGCAGTTCTTC. This translates into CASSLSGEGLQFF.

The chain combines TRBV6-5 with TRBJ1-1; D is unresolved. Trimming pared 9 bases from V and 1 base from J, leaving 12 bases between. The V gene's germline CDR1 is MNHEY and CDR2 SVGAGI. The CDR3 runs to 13 residues. In DNA, the CDR3 is TGTGCCAGGCTCGGGATAACGAACACTGAAGCTTTCTTT. This encodes CARLGITNTEAFF.

V usage is TRBV12-3 or TRBV12-4 and J usage is TRBJ1-1; D gene unclear. The CDR3 loop spans 11 amino acids. The V end lost 0 bases, the J end lost 7 bases, and 3 bases lay between the germline ends. CDR3 sequence reads: CASSLAYEAFF. CDR3 sequence (DNA): TGTGCCAGCAGTTTAGCCTATGAAGCTTTCTTT.

V usage is TRBV7-3 and J usage is TRBJ1-1; D not certain. Germline CDR1 and CDR2: SGHTA and FQGTGA. CDR3 size: 14 residues. The V gene lost 5 bases and the J gene lost 7 bases, with 17 bases spanning the gap. The chain's CDR3 is CASSPGTHLNEAFF. The CDR3 DNA reads as TGTGCCAGCAGCCCCGGTACCCACCTTAATGAAGCTTTCTTT. Drawing the rest from reference TRBV7-3 and TRBJ1-1, the complete variable domain is GAGVSQTPSNKVTEKGKYVELRCDPISGHTALYWYRQSLGQGPEFLIYFQGTGAADDSGLPNDRFFAVRPEGSVSTLKIQRTERGDSAVYLCASSPGTHLNEAFFGQGTRLTVV.

The chain links TRBV30 to TRBJ2-5; no clear D. There are 13 residues in the CDR3. CDR1 GTSNPN and CDR2 SVGIG come from the germline V gene (reference sequence). Trimming removed 0 bases at V and 4 bases at J, with 9 bases between. CDR3 nucleotide sequence: TGTGCCTGGAGTGTACGAGTACGAGAGACCCAGTACTTC. Amino acids: CAWSVRVRETQYF.

V usage is TRBV11-3 and J usage is TRBJ2-3; D uncertain. Germline CDR1 is SGHNT and CDR2 is YENEEA. CDR3 length equals 15 residues. V lost 5 bases and J lost 5, with 17 bases in between. The DNA of the CDR3 is TGTGCCAGCAGCCCTGGGCGTTCCCAAGGAGATACGCAGTATTTT. This gives the protein CASSPGRSQGDTQYF.

V is TRBV9 and J is TRBJ2-2; D not certain. V lost 0 bases, J lost 7 bases, and 4 bases lay in between. Germline V gene data show CDR1 as SGDLS and CDR2 as YYNGEE. This CDR3 is 12 amino acids long. The CDR3 nucleotides are TGTGCCAGCAGCGTAGCTTTCGGGGAGCTGTTTTTT. It codes for CASSVAFGELFF.